Listed below are T cell receptor beta chains from one sample, sequenced in a study of cytomegalovirus exposure and HLA in healthy donors. Assay: immunoSEQ multiplex PCR; the TCRdb copy retains only in-frame clones and omits some. The sample comprises about 110,000 clones, around four fifths of which are singletons, and about 6.6% rests with the top ten. The sample consisted of PBMCs. These TCRs come from a man aged 25-45 years in good health and CMV-seropositive. CDR3s include the opening cysteine and the closing phenylalanine or tryptophan. The D gene is left open where the match is weak. Rows give clone size only sometimes, using once, few, many, or a class for an expanded clone.

size,D,V,J,CDR3,DNA
NA,TRBD2,TRBV6-1,TRBJ2-1,CASSWTSGGTNEQFF,TGTGCCAGCAGTTGGACTAGCGGGGGGACCAATGAGCAGTTCTTC
NA,TRBD1,TRBV19,TRBJ2-2,CASSSSPGQGDTGELFF,TGTGCCAGTAGTTCCTCACCGGGACAGGGGGACACCGGGGAGCTGTTTTTT
NA,TRBD1,TRBV7-9,TRBJ1-5,CASSSSTGHQPQHF,TGTGCCAGCAGCTCGTCGACAGGGCATCAGCCCCAGCATTTT
few,NA,TRBV15,TRBJ2-2,CATSREWRSLVSGTGELFF,TGTGCCACCAGCAGAGAATGGCGGTCCCTAGTGTCGGGCACCGGGGAGCTGTTTTTT
once,NA,TRBV27,TRBJ2-7,CASRSGGISYEQYF,TGTGCCAGCAGGTCAGGGGGGATCTCCTACGAGCAGTACTTC
few,TRBD1,TRBV5-6,TRBJ1-1,CASSWGTANTEAFF,TGTGCCAGCAGCTGGGGGACAGCTAACACTGAAGCTTTCTTT
NA,TRBD1,TRBV30,TRBJ2-7,CAWSAGTGVTYEQYF,TGTGCCTGGAGTGCGGGGACAGGGGTGACCTACGAGCAGTACTTC
NA,TRBD1,TRBV7-8,TRBJ1-2,CASSLGRTGGNTGYTF,TGTGCCAGCAGCTTAGGCCGGACAGGGGGCAATACCGGCTACACCTTC
NA,NA,TRBV10-2,TRBJ2-2,CASSGGDPNAGELFF,TGCGCCAGCAGCGGCGGGGACCCGAACGCCGGGGAGCTGTTTTTT
few,NA,TRBV7-9,TRBJ1-2,CASSLTFGEDGYTF,TGTGCCAGCAGCTTAACATTCGGAGAGGATGGCTACACCTTC
NA,NA,TRBV11-2,TRBJ1-2,CASTELRERIYGYTF,TGTGCCAGCACCGAATTACGGGAAAGAATCTATGGCTACACCTTC
NA,NA,TRBV11-2,TRBJ2-1,CASSLGRDNEQFF,TGTGCCAGCAGCTTGGGGCGAGACAATGAGCAGTTCTTC
NA,NA,TRBV11-3,TRBJ1-2,CASSLGTSGYTF,TGTGCCAGCAGCTTAGGGACAAGCGGCTACACCTTC
once,NA,TRBV4-2,TRBJ2-3,CASSQTRVGDSSTDTQYF,TGTGCCAGCAGCCAGACCCGGGTAGGGGACTCGAGCACAGATACGCAGTATTTT
NA,TRBD2,TRBV7-2,TRBJ2-5,CASSLASSGQETQYF,TGTGCCAGCAGCTTAGCTTCTAGCGGGCAAGAGACCCAGTACTTC
NA,TRBD1,TRBV30,TRBJ1-6,CAWSAPGTGLINSPLHF,TGTGCCTGGAGTGCCCCGGGGACAGGGTTAATTAATTCACCCCTCCACTTT
NA,NA,TRBV11-3,TRBJ2-4,CASSLGLNIQYF,TGTGCCAGCAGCTTGGGACTAAACATTCAGTACTTC
NA,TRBD2,TRBV11-2,TRBJ2-1,CASSFGGAGNEQFF,TGTGCCAGCAGCTTCGGGGGGGCGGGCAATGAGCAGTTCTTC
NA,TRBD1,TRBV4-3,TRBJ1-2,CASSQELIETGGRYGYTF,TGCGCCAGCAGCCAAGAGTTAATAGAGACAGGGGGCCGGTATGGCTACACCTTC
once,TRBD1,TRBV25-1,TRBJ2-1,CASSTQQGADEQFF,TGTGCCAGCAGTACCCAGCAGGGGGCCGATGAGCAGTTCTTC
many,NA,TRBV7-2,TRBJ2-2,CASSLFLLGTGELFF,TGTGCCAGCAGCCTCTTCCTTCTAGGCACCGGGGAGCTGTTTTTT
NA,TRBD1,TRBV27,TRBJ2-2,CASSSTGGNGGELFF,TGTGCCAGCAGTTCGACAGGGGGGAATGGCGGGGAGCTGTTTTTT
NA,TRBD2,TRBV10-3,TRBJ2-5,CAISELRGGVQYF,TGTGCCATCAGTGAGCTTCGGGGGGGCGTACAGTACTTC
few,TRBD1,TRBV19,TRBJ1-2,CASLQGEEGYTF,TGTGCCAGTTTACAGGGGGAGGAGGGCTACACCTTC
NA,NA,TRBV9,TRBJ2-7,CASSRDPGGTYEQYF,TGTGCCAGCAGTCGAGATCCGGGGGGCACCTACGAGCAGTACTTC
NA,NA,TRBV25-1,TRBJ2-2,CASSEVGGANTGELFF,TGTGCCAGCAGTGAAGTTGGCGGGGCCAACACCGGGGAGCTGTTTTTT
NA,NA,TRBV4-3,TRBJ2-3,CASSGGGRDTQYF,TGCGCCAGCAGCGGTGGGGGGAGAGATACGCAGTATTTT
few,NA,TRBV9,TRBJ2-5,CARPSPPIAVGQETQYF,TGTGCCAGACCCTCGCCCCCAATAGCGGTAGGCCAAGAGACCCAGTACTTC
NA,TRBD1,TRBV30,TRBJ2-3,CAWSVLMGQGFTDTQYF,TGTGCCTGGAGTGTACTTATGGGACAGGGGTTTACAGATACGCAGTATTTT
NA,TRBD1,TRBV25-1,TRBJ1-2,CARRERTGESTNYGYTF,TGTGCCAGACGTGAACGGACAGGGGAGTCCACTAACTATGGCTACACCTTC
once,TRBD2,TRBV2,TRBJ2-3,CASSETSGFTDTQYF,TGTGCCAGCAGTGAGACTAGCGGATTCACAGATACGCAGTATTTT
NA,NA,TRBV9,TRBJ1-1,CASSVAPGTNMNTEAFF,TGTGCCAGCAGCGTAGCACCCGGGACAAACATGAACACTGAAGCTTTCTTT
few,NA,TRBV9,TRBJ1-2,CASSVGPGSGYTF,TGTGCCAGCAGCGTAGGTCCCGGGAGCGGCTACACCTTC
NA,NA,TRBV28,TRBJ2-7,CASSHSEQYF,TGTGCCAGCAGTCACAGCGAGCAGTACTTC
NA,NA,TRBV7-9,TRBJ1-1,CASSLSGEPAFF,TGTGCCAGCAGCTTATCGGGGGAACCAGCTTTCTTT
NA,TRBD1,TRBV9,TRBJ2-7,CASSPRGTTGGVDEQYF,TGTGCCAGCAGCCCCCGGGGGACCACAGGGGGCGTCGACGAGCAGTACTTC